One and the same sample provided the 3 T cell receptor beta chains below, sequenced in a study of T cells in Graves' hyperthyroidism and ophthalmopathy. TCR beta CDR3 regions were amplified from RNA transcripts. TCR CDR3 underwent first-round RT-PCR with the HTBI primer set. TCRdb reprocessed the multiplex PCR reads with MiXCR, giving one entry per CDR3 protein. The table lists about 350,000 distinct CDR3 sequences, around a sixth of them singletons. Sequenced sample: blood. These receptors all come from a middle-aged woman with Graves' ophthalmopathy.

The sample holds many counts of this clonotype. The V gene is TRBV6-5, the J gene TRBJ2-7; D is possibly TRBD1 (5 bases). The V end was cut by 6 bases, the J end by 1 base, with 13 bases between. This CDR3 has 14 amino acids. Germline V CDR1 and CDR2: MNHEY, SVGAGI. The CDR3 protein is CASSLDRFSYEQYF. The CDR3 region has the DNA TGTGCCAGCAGCCTCGACAGATTTTCCTACGAGCAGTACTTC.

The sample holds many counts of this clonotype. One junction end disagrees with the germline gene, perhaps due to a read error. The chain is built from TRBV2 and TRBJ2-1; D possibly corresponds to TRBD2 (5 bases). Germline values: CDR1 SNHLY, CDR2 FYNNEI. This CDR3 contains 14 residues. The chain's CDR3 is CASSEGLLVDEQFF. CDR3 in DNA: TGTGCCAGTAGTGAAGGACTGTTGGTCGATGAGCAGTTCTTC.

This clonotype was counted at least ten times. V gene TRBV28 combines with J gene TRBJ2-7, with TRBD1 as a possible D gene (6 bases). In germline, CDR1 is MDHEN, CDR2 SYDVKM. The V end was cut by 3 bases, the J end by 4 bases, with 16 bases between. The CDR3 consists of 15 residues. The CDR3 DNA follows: TGTGCCAGCAGTTTCCCCCGGGACACGGCTTACGAGCAGTACTTC. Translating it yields CASSFPRDTAYEQYF. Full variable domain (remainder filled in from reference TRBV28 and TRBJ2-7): DVKVTQSSRYLVKRTGEKVFLECVQDMDHENMFWYRQDPGLGLRLIYFSYDVKMKEKGDIPEGYSVSREKKERFSLILESASTNQTSMYLCASSFPRDTAYEQYFGPGTRLTVT.